The rows below give T cell receptor beta chains drawn from one sample of a study of T cells in Graves' hyperthyroidism and ophthalmopathy. TCRdb re-called the multiplex PCR reads with MiXCR, one entry per CDR3 protein. The repertoire holds about 620,000 distinct CDR3 sequences, with roughly 16% as singletons. Input material: blood. These receptors were obtained from a woman aged 25 to 39 with Graves' hyperthyroidism. The CDR3 runs from the conserved cysteine through the conserved F or W. Fields, in order: J gene, clone size, V gene, D gene, CDR3 protein, CDR3 DNA. A D gene is named only where the DNA matches it firmly. Rows may omit the clone size; those that give it use once, few, many or a size class.

>TRBJ1-1|many|TRBV12-3/TRBV12-4|NA
CASSHDIRAAIMNTEAFF
TGTGCCAGCAGTCACGATATACGGGCGGCTATCATGAACACTGAAGCTTTCTTT
>TRBJ2-3|many|TRBV28|TRBD1
CASSRPGTGADTQYF
TGTGCCAGCAGTCGTCCCGGGACAGGGGCCGATACGCAGTATTTT
>TRBJ2-1|many|TRBV6-2/TRBV6-3|TRBD2
CATQARSGRADEQFF
TGTGCCACCCAAGCGCGTAGCGGGAGGGCCGATGAGCAGTTCTTC
>TRBJ1-2|many|TRBV30|NA
CAWSVDSNYGYTF
TGTGCCTGGAGTGTGGACAGTAACTATGGCTACACCTTC
>TRBJ2-1|many|TRBV18|NA
CASSRLEFNEQFF
TGTGCCAGCTCTCGACTAGAGTTCAATGAGCAGTTCTTC
>TRBJ2-7|few|TRBV29-1|NA
CSVGGHEQYF
TGCAGCGTGGGGGGCCACGAGCAGTACTTC
>TRBJ2-3|many|TRBV7-2|NA
CASSLVSGVTDTQYF
TGTGCCAGCAGCTTAGTCTCAGGGGTCACAGATACGCAGTATTTT
>TRBJ2-3|NA|TRBV13|TRBD2
CASSLGSGSLVPTDTQYF
TGTGCCAGCAGCTTAGGTAGCGGGAGTCTCGTCCCCACAGATACGCAGTATTTT
>TRBJ2-7|NA|TRBV20-1|TRBD2
CSAKTSGGSYEQYF
TGCAGTGCAAAGACTAGCGGGGGCTCCTACGAGCAGTACTTC
>TRBJ2-2|many|TRBV29-1|NA
CSVVKGTGELFF
TGCAGCGTTGTTAAGGGGACCGGGGAGCTGTTTTTT
>TRBJ2-7|many|TRBV7-2|NA
CASSSSTTLYEQYF
TGTGCCAGCAGCTCTTCGACTACCCTATATGAGCAGTACTTC
>TRBJ1-1|many|TRBV3-1|NA
CASSQSDTYTEAFF
TGTGCCAGCAGCCAGAGCGACACGTACACTGAAGCTTTCTTT
>TRBJ2-1|many|TRBV13|TRBD2
CASSSPSAGGPNNEQFF
TGTGCCAGCAGCTCCCCTAGTGCGGGAGGGCCGAACAATGAGCAGTTCTTC
>TRBJ2-7|many|TRBV27|TRBD1
CASSSPTGGEDEQYF
TGTGCCAGCAGTTCCCCGACAGGGGGCGAAGACGAGCAGTACTTC
>TRBJ1-2|NA|TRBV3-1|TRBD1
CASSQYGTGGGYTF
TGTGCCAGCAGCCAATACGGGACAGGGGGAGGCTACACCTTC
>TRBJ1-1|NA|TRBV20-1|NA
CSARTGTMTLTEAFF
TGCAGTGCTCGGACCGGGACTATGACTTTGACTGAAGCTTTCTTT
>TRBJ2-3|many|TRBV10-2|TRBD2
CASSRVGGSGRDTQYF
TGCGCCAGCAGTCGAGTGGGTGGTAGCGGGAGAGATACGCAGTATTTT
>TRBJ2-3|many|TRBV6-1|TRBD1
CASSEAETGGTDTQYF
TGTGCCAGCAGTGAAGCGGAGACAGGGGGCACAGATACGCAGTATTTT
>TRBJ2-7|many|TRBV27|NA
CASSHGLTYEQYF
TGTGCCAGCAGTCATGGACTGACCTACGAGCAGTACTTC
>TRBJ2-5|many|TRBV5-1|NA
CASSLVSYQETQYF
TGCGCCAGCAGCTTGGTTTCTTACCAAGAGACCCAGTACTTC
>TRBJ2-7|few|TRBV29-1|TRBD1
CSVELDRGRAYEQYF
TGCAGCGTCGAGCTCGACAGGGGCCGTGCCTACGAGCAGTACTTC
>TRBJ1-5|NA|TRBV7-9|NA
CASSHAGQPQHF
TGTGCCAGCAGCCATGCTGGTCAGCCCCAGCATTTT
>TRBJ2-7|few|TRBV6-1|NA
CASSEGRGLEQYF
TGTGCCAGCAGTGAAGGACGGGGTCTGGAGCAGTACTTC
>TRBJ2-1|NA|TRBV13|NA
CASSLRGDVALRPKEQFF
TGTGCCAGCAGCTTACGGGGTGATGTTGCCTTAAGGCCAAAAGAGCAGTTCTTC
>TRBJ2-7|few|TRBV19|TRBD1
CASSGKPGQSYYEQYF
TGTGCCAGTAGTGGGAAGCCGGGACAGAGTTACTACGAGCAGTACTTC
>TRBJ2-3|few|TRBV24-1|TRBD2
CATIRGRAQYF
TGTGCCACCATTAGAGGGAGGGCGCAGTATTTT
>TRBJ2-7|NA|TRBV5-1|NA
CASSPGLRAGEQYF
TGCGCCAGCAGCCCGGGACTGAGGGCAGGGGAGCAGTACTTC
>TRBJ2-7|many|TRBV28|NA
CASSLFQGRTYEQYF
TGTGCCAGCAGTTTGTTTCAGGGAAGGACCTACGAGCAGTACTTC
>TRBJ1-2|many|TRBV28|NA
CASSLLDINLGGYTF
TGTGCCAGCAGTTTACTCGACATCAATCTCGGCGGCTACACCTTC
>TRBJ1-5|NA|TRBV30|NA
CAWSWREGQPQHF
TGTGCCTGGAGTTGGCGGGAGGGCCAGCCCCAGCATTTT
>TRBJ2-1|many|TRBV7-9|NA
CASSQESSLNEQFF
TGTGCCAGCAGCCAAGAGTCGAGCTTGAATGAGCAGTTCTTC
>TRBJ2-7|few|TRBV3-1|TRBD1
CASSQEGTGGSHEQYF
TGTGCCAGCAGCCAAGAGGGGACAGGGGGTTCCCACGAGCAGTACTTC
>TRBJ2-7|few|TRBV24-1|TRBD1
CATRDSLSYEQYF
TGTGCCACCCGGGACAGCCTTTCCTACGAGCAGTACTTC
>TRBJ2-7|many|TRBV5-1|NA
CASSLAPQKTSYEQYF
TGCGCCAGCAGCTTGGCCCCACAGAAGACCTCCTACGAGCAGTACTTC
>TRBJ1-2|NA|TRBV29-1|TRBD1
CSAEKIGQGYGYTF
TGCAGCGCCGAAAAAATCGGACAGGGCTATGGCTACACCTTC
>TRBJ2-2|many|TRBV20-1|NA
CSARVKLRTGELFF
TGCAGTGCTAGAGTAAAATTAAGGACCGGGGAGCTGTTTTTT
>TRBJ2-2|NA|TRBV6-1|TRBD2
CASSPTGRGVAGELFF
TGTGCCAGCAGTCCTACGGGGAGGGGCGTCGCCGGGGAGCTGTTTTTT
>TRBJ1-1|once|TRBV27|TRBD1
CASSWGQGAVDTEAFF
TGTGCCAGCAGTTGGGGACAGGGGGCCGTAGACACTGAAGCTTTCTTT
>TRBJ2-7|NA|TRBV9|NA
CASSVDDDPSYEQYF
TGTGCCAGCAGCGTCGACGACGACCCCTCCTACGAGCAGTACTTC
>TRBJ2-7|few|TRBV28|TRBD1
CASSFGTGKRLPTYEQYF
TGTGCCAGCAGTTTCGGGACAGGAAAACGCTTGCCGACCTACGAGCAGTACTTC
>TRBJ2-1|NA|TRBV30|TRBD2
CAWGGLAGSSSYNEQFF
TGTGCCTGGGGGGGACTAGCGGGGTCAAGCTCCTACAATGAGCAGTTCTTC
>TRBJ2-3|NA|TRBV19|NA
CASSIGGLADTQYF
TGTGCCAGTAGTATCGGCGGGTTAGCAGATACGCAGTATTTT
>TRBJ2-2|few|TRBV19|TRBD2
CASTRLAGTGELFF
TGTGCCAGTACTAGACTAGCGGGAACCGGGGAGCTGTTTTTT
>TRBJ2-7|many|TRBV20-1|NA
CSARDRAGYSYEQYF
TGCAGTGCTAGAGATAGAGCTGGATACTCCTACGAGCAGTACTTC
>TRBJ1-1|many|TRBV18|TRBD1
CASSPPGQGENTEAFF
TGTGCCAGCTCACCACCGGGACAGGGGGAGAACACTGAAGCTTTCTTT
>TRBJ2-5|few|TRBV24-1|TRBD1
CATSGQGSGETQYF
TGTGCCACCAGTGGACAGGGGTCAGGGGAGACCCAGTACTTC
>TRBJ2-6|NA|TRBV12-3/TRBV12-4|TRBD2
CASSPSGGGGGANVLTF
TGTGCCAGCAGTCCCTCGGGGGGTGGGGGGGGGGCCAACGTCCTGACTTTC
>TRBJ1-1|many|TRBV11-2|NA
CASSFETGNAEAFF
TGTGCCAGCAGCTTTGAGACGGGGAACGCTGAAGCTTTCTTT
>TRBJ2-3|NA|TRBV4-2|NA
CASSRNHNTDTQYF
TGTGCCAGCAGCCGAAACCACAACACAGATACGCAGTATTTT
>TRBJ1-1|many|TRBV12-3/TRBV12-4|NA
CASSQRLGEAFF
TGTGCCAGCAGCCAGAGGTTGGGGGAAGCTTTCTTT
>TRBJ2-5|NA|TRBV11-1|NA
CASSQSLGLELIQETQYF
TGTGCCAGCAGCCAGTCCCTTGGGCTAGAGCTTATCCAAGAGACCCAGTACTTC
>TRBJ2-1|few|TRBV28|NA
CASRRSASLNSYNEQFF
TGTGCCAGCAGACGATCTGCTTCGCTAAACTCCTACAATGAGCAGTTCTTC
>TRBJ2-1|many|TRBV11-3|TRBD2
CASSSQVSLAGGYEQFF
TGTGCCAGCAGCTCCCAGGTGTCGCTAGCGGGAGGGTATGAGCAGTTCTTC
>TRBJ1-1|few|TRBV19|NA
CASSTWLNTEAFF
TGTGCCAGTAGTACTTGGTTGAACACTGAAGCTTTCTTT